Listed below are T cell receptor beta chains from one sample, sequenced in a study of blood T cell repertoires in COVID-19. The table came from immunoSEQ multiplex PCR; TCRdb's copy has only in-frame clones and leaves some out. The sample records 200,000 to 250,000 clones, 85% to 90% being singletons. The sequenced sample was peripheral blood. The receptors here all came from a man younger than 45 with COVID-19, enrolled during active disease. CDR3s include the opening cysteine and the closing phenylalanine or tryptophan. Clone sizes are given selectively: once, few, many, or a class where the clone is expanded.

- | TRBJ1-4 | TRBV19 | CASSNQVGQGKEKLFF
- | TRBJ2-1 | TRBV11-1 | CASSTFRRGQFF
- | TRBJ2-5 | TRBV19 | CASSIQGRETQYF
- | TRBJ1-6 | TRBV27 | CASSLYSQNSPLHF
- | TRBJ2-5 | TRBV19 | CASSKGGRGPSQETQYF
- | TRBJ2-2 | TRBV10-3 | CAISEWRTNTGELFF
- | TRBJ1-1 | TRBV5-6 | CASSLGGGGRAFF
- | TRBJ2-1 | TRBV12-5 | CASGLPRGEYNEQFF
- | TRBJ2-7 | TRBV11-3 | CASSSRTGGYEQYF
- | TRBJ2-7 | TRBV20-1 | CSAHYRVEQYF
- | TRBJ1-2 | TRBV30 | CAWRAGGALLGYTF
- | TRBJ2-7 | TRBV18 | CASSFNQGSYSYEQYF
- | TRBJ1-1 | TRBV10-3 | CAIGHGTGGEDTEAFF
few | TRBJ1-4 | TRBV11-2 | CASSYQQESNEKLFF
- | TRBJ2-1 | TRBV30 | CAWGLAGGPGEQFF
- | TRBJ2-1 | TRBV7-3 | CASSFIRGEQFF
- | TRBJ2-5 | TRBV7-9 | CASSFKQGETQYF
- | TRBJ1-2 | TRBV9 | CASSVAGTGVLNYGYTF
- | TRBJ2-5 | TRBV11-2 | CASSLGQTNQETQYF
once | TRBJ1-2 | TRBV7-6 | CASSSYGTGSDGYTF
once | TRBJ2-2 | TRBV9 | CASSSSGRSYTGELFF
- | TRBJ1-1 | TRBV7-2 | CASSLFLPAEAFF
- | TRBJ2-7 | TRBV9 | CASSVEGIGTGVDEQYF
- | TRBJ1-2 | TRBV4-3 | CASSPEDRGRGYTF
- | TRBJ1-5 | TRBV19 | CASSTQGGPQHF
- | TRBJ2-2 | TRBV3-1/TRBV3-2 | CASSLHAGTGNTGELFF